Listed here is a single T cell receptor (beta chain). Trimming removed 6 bases at V and 7 bases at J, with 12 bases between. This CDR3 is 12 amino acids long. Germline assignment: CDR1 LNHDA and CDR2 SQIVND (reference sequence). This entry comes from a study of blood T cell repertoires in COVID-19. Study details: Italy, Spain and the United States were the sources of the convalescent and acute COVID-19 samples. PBMCs, B-cell-depleted T cells, or T cells provided the cDNA or gDNA that made up the material.

Clones were sequenced by immunoSEQ multiplex PCR, and TCRdb holds only the in-frame ones, with some missing. The table shows over 60,000 clones, with 65% to 90% occurring only once. Seattle patient enrollment occurred during active infection, with longitudinal follow-up thereafter. The sample consisted of peripheral blood. The receptor's source is a man between 50 and 59 years old with COVID-19, enrolled during active disease. The chain is built from TRBV19 and TRBJ1-1; D gene ambiguous. The CDR3 region is CASRRIPLEAFF. For the CDR3, the DNA is TGTGCCAGTAGGCGGATACCACTTGAAGCTTTCTTT.